The 10 T cell receptor beta chains below all came from one sample that was sequenced in a study of cytomegalovirus exposure and HLA in healthy donors. Assay used: immunoSEQ multiplex PCR; TCRdb lists only in-frame clones, some missing. The table shows 70,000 or so clones, with about 95% occurring only once. The specimen was PBMCs. These receptors were taken from a woman between 18 and 30 years old in good health and CMV-seronegative.

The CDR3 DNA is TGTGCCAGCAGCCATACTAGCGGGAGTGGCAATGAGCAGTTCTTC. Its protein product is CASSHTSGSGNEQFF. J is TRBJ2-1 and V is TRBV6-5; 11 bases align to TRBD2. Germline values: CDR1 MNHEY, CDR2 SVGAGI. CDR3 length: 15 residues. V shed 6 bases, J shed 6 bases, and the junction held 7 bases outside the gene matches.

V gene TRBV7-2 combines with J gene TRBJ2-4, with TRBD2 matching over 11 bases. Germline V gives CDR1 SGHTA, CDR2 FQGNSA. The CDR3 is made up of 16 amino acids. J was trimmed by 6 bases and V by 5 bases; bases with no gene match: 9. The CDR3 loop reads CASSRSSGGQGNIQYF. CDR3 nucleotide sequence: TGTGCCAGCAGCCGGTCTAGCGGGGGGCAGGGAAACATTCAGTACTTC. Using reference TRBV7-2 and TRBJ2-4 for the parts outside the CDR3, the full variable domain is GAGVSQSPSNKVTEKGKDVELRCDPISGHTALYWYRQSLGQGLEFLIYFQGNSAPDKSGLPSDRFSAERTGGSVSTLTIQRTQQEDSAVYLCASSRSSGGQGNIQYFGAGTRLSVL.

The chain has TRBV4-1 and TRBJ1-3; no firm D call. The CDR3 is made up of 19 amino acids. Germline V lookup: CDR1 MGHRA, CDR2 YSYEKL. V was shortened by 0 bases and J by 4 bases, with 22 bases between the two germline ends. CDR3 amino acids: CASSQEHFGGRWSGNTIYF. As DNA, the CDR3 is TGCGCCAGCAGCCAAGAGCATTTTGGAGGGCGGTGGTCAGGAAACACCATATATTTT.

CDR3 DNA: TGTGCCAGCAGCTCGGCGGGACAGGGGATTTTTTCCGAGCAGTACTTC. Amino acids: CASSSAGQGIFSEQYF. The J gene is TRBJ2-7, the V gene TRBV11-2; 10 positions agree with TRBD1. The length of the CDR3 is 16 residues. From germline, CDR1 is SGHAT and CDR2 FQNNGV. The junction had 12 bases not matched to a gene; V was cut back by 4 bases and J by 6 bases.

This clone was observed a handful of times. The chain recombines TRBV5-4 with TRBJ1-2; D gene uncertain. CDR3 size: 13 residues. Germline V gene data show CDR1 as SGHNT and CDR2 as YYREEE (reference sequence). V was cut by 3 bases and J by 8 bases, with 14 bases left in between. CDR3 loop: CASSSGRKWGYTF. The CDR3 bases are TGTGCCAGCAGCTCCGGGAGGAAATGGGGCTACACCTTC. The variable domain in full, completed from reference TRBV5-4 and TRBJ1-2, reads ETGVTQSPTHLIKTRGQQVTLRCSSQSGHNTVSWYQQALGQGPQFIFQYYREEENGRGNFPPRFSGLQFPNYSSELNVNALELDDSALYLCASSSGRKWGYTFGSGTRLTVV.

This chain joins TRBV18 and TRBJ1-6; 8 bases fit TRBD1. The germline V gene encodes CDR1 KGHSH and CDR2 LQKENI. The CDR3 consists of 15 residues. V lost 5 bases to trimming and J lost 10 bases; unmatched junction nucleotides: 10. CDR3 loop: CASSSTGDRNSPLHF. CDR3 DNA: TGTGCCAGCTCATCCACCGGGGACAGGAACTCACCCCTCCACTTT. The full variable domain, with the rest looked up from reference TRBV18 and TRBJ1-6, is NAGVMQNPRHLVRRRGQEARLRCSPMKGHSHVYWYRQLPEEGLKFMVYLQKENIIDESGMPKERFSAEFPKEGPSILRIQQVVRGDSAAYFCASSSTGDRNSPLHFGNGTRLTVT.

The chain links TRBV7-3 to TRBJ1-5; 7 bases align to TRBD1. The CDR3 is 17 residues long. The V gene end was trimmed by 5 bases and the J gene end by 5 bases; junction bases not matched to a gene: 15. Germline V gene data show CDR1 as SGHTA and CDR2 as FQGTGA. CDR3 nucleotide sequence: TGTGCCAGCAGCGGCCATTTGAGGGGGCCAGGAGATCAGCCCCAGCATTTT. As protein: CASSGHLRGPGDQPQHF.

This rearrangement joins TRBV2 to TRBJ2-4, with TRBD1 identical over 8 bases. This CDR3 has 12 residues. The germline gives CDR1 SNHLY, CDR2 FYNNEI. Trimming at V came to 10 bases and at J to 10 bases, leaving 9 bases not matched to a gene. The CDR3 DNA reads TGTGCCATCCTGGGCAGGGGGCGAATTCAGTACTTC. Its protein product is CAILGRGRIQYF.

V is TRBV7-2 and J is TRBJ1-1; D not certain. V was clipped by 5 bases and J by 0 bases, with 10 bases between them. This CDR3 has 14 residues. From germline, CDR1 is SGHTA and CDR2 FQGNSA. The CDR3 DNA reads TGTGCCAGCAGCCCGGGTCGCCTGAACACTGAAGCTTTCTTT. This codes for CASSPGRLNTEAFF.

This CDR3 is CASSPRDRVRDEQFF. CDR3 bases: TGTGCCAGCAGCCCCAGGGACAGGGTTCGCGATGAGCAGTTCTTC. The chain employs TRBV11-2 and TRBJ2-1, with 9 bases fitting TRBD1. Germline lookup yields CDR1 SGHAT and CDR2 FQNNGV. V dropped 5 bases and J dropped 8; count of bases not matched to a gene: 10. CDR3 length equals 15 residues.